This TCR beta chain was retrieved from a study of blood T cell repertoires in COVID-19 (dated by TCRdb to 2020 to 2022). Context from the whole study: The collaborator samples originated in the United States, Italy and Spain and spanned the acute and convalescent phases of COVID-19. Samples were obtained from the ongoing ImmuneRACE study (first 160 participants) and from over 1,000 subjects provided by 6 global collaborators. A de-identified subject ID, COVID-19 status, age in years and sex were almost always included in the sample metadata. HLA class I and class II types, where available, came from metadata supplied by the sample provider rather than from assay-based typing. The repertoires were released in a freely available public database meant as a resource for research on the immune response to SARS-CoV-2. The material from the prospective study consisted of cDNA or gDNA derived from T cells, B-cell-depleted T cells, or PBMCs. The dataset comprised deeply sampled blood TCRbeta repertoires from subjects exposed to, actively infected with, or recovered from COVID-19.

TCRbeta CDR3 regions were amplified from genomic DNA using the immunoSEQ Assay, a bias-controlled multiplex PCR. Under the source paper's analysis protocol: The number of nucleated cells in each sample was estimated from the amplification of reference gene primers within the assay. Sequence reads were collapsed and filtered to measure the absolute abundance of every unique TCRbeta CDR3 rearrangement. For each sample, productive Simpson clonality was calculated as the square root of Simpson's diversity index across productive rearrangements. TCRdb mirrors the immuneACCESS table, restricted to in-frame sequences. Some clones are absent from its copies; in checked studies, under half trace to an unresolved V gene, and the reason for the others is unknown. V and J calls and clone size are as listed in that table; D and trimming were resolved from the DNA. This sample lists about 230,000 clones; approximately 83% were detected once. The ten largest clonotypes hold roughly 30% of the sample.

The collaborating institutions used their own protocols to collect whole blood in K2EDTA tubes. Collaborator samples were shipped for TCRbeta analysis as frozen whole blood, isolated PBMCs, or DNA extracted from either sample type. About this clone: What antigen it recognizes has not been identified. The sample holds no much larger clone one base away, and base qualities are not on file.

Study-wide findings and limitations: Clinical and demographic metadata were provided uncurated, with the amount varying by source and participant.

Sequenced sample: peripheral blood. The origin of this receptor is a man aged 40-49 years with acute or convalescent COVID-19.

The DNA sequence follows: TGTGCCTGGTCTACGGACTATGGCTACACCTTC. Its product reads: CAWSTDYGYTF. The receptor chain draws on TRBV30 and TRBJ1-2, with an unclear D gene assignment. Relative to germline, V is 5 bases shorter and J is 3 bases shorter, with 7 bases between their ends. The germline V gene (reference sequence) provides CDR1 GTSNPN and CDR2 SVGIG. The cysteine opens and the phenylalanine closes a CDR3 of 11 amino acids. Kept here is only the CDR3 DNA, which spans 33 bases and is read in frame from base 1.